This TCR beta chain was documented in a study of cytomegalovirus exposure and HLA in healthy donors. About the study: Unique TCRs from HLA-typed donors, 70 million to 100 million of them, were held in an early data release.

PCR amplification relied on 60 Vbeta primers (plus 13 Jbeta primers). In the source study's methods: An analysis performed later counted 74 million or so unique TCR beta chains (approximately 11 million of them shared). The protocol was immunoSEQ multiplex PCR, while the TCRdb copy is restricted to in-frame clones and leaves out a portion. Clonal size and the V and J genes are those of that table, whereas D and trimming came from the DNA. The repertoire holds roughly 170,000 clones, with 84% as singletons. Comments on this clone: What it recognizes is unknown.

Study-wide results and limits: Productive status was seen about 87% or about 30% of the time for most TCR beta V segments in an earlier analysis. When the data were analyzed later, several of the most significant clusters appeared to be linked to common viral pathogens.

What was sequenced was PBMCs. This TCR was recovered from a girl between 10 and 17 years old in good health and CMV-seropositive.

DNA of the CDR3: TGTGCCAGCAGCCGACCTGAGCAAAGACAACTCAGGGGGCATACTGAAGCTTTCTTT. This gives the protein CASSRPEQRQLRGHTEAFF. The chain joins TRBV7-6 to TRBJ1-1; 8 positions agree with TRBD1. The CDR3 extends over 19 amino acids. With V trimmed by 5 bases and J by 5 bases, 22 bases remained unmatched. Germline V gene sequence: CDR1 SGHVS, CDR2 FNYEAQ.